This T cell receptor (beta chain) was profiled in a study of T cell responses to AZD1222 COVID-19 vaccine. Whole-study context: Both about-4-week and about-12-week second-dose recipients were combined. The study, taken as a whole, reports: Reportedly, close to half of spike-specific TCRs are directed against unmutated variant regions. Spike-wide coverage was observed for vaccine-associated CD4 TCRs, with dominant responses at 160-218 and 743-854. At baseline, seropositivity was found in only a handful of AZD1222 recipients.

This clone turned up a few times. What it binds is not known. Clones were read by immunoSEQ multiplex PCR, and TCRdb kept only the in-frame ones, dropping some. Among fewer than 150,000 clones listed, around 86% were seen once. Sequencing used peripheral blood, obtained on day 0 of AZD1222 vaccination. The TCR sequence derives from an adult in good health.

The DNA of the CDR3 is TGCGCCAGCAGCTACGGGACAGAGAACACCGGGGAGCTGTTTTTT. The encoded protein is CASSYGTENTGELFF. The rearrangement uses TRBV5-1 and TRBJ2-2, with 7 bases matching TRBD1. The CDR3 sequence is 15 residues long. V shed 3 bases and J 1 base; nucleotides not matched to a gene: 3. The germline CDR1 and CDR2 sequences are SGHRS and YFSETQ.